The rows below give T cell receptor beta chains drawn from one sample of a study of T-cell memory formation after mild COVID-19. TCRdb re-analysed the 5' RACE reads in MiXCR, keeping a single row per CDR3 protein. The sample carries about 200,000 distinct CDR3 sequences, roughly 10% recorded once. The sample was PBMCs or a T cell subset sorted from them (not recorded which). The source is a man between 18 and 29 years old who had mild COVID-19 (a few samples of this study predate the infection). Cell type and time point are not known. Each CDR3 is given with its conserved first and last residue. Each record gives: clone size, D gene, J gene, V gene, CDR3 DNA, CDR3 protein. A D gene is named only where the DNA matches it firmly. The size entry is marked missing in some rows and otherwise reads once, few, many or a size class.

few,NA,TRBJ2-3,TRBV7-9,TGTGCCAGCAGCCGGAGGGGACCAGATACGCAGTATTTT,CASSRRGPDTQYF
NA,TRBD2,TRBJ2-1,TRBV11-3,TGTGCCAGCAGCTTAGGGGGAGGGGTTTGGAGTGAGCAGTTCTTC,CASSLGGGVWSEQFF
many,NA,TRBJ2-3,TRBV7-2,TGTGCCAGCAGCACAGGGACTTCTGGGGTCGTAGATACGCAGTATTTT,CASSTGTSGVVDTQYF
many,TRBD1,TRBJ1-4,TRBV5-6,TGTGCCAGCAGCTTGCAAGGACAGGGGCTCTTCGGCACTAATGAAAAACTGTTTTTT,CASSLQGQGLFGTNEKLFF
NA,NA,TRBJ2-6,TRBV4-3,TGCGCCAGCAGCCAAGGCGTTGCCAGGGGGGCTGGGGCCAACGTCCTGACTTTC,CASSQGVARGAGANVLTF
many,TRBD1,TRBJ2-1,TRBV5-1,TGCGCCAGCAGCTTGGGGACAGGGCGGGGTGTCTATGAGCAGTTCTTC,CASSLGTGRGVYEQFF
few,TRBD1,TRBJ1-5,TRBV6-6,TGTGCCAGCAGTTACTCAGGGGGCGTTCAGCCCCAGCATTTT,CASSYSGGVQPQHF
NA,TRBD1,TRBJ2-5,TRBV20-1,TGCAGTGCTAGGAAAACAGGGGAAGAGACCCAGTACTTC,CSARKTGEETQYF
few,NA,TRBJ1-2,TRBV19,TGTGCCAGTAGCAAGGGAGCTTACGATGGCTACACCTTC,CASSKGAYDGYTF
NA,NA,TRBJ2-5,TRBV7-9,TGTGCCAGCAGCATCTCACAGACCCAGTACTTC,CASSISQTQYF
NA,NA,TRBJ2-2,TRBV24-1,TGTGCCACCAGTCAGCAGGGCCGAACCGGGGAGCTGTTTTTT,CATSQQGRTGELFF
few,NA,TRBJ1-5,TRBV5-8,TGTGCCAGCAGGAGGGGGGCGGCGGGGAGTCAGCCCCAGCATTTT,CASRRGAAGSQPQHF
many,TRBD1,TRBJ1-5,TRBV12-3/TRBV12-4,TGTGCCAGCAGTTTACCGGACAGGGGGCTTGGTCAGCCCCAGCATTTT,CASSLPDRGLGQPQHF
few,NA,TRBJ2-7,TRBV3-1,TGTGCCAGCAGCCCTGGGGCTAACTACGAGCAGTACTTC,CASSPGANYEQYF
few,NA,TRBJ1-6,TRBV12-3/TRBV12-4,TGTGCCAGCAGTGCAGGGTCGTCTAATTCACCCCTCCACTTT,CASSAGSSNSPLHF
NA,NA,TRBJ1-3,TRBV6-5,NA,CASSSSGHAGSGNTIYF
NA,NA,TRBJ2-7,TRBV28,TGTGCCAGCAGTTTGGGGGCCCCCTCCTACGAGCAGTACTTC,CASSLGAPSYEQYF
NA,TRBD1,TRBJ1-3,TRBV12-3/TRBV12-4,TGTGCCAGCAGCAAGACAGGGTTTAGGGCTGGAAACACCATATATTTT,CASSKTGFRAGNTIYF
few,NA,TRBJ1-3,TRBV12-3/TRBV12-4,TGTGCCAGCAGTTTGGCAGGGGTGGGAAACACCATATATTTT,CASSLAGVGNTIYF
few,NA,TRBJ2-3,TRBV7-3,TGTGCCAGCAGCTTTGGGGGGGCAGGAACGCAGTATTTT,CASSFGGAGTQYF
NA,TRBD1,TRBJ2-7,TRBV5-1,TGCGCCAGCAGCTCCGGACAGGGAGAGCAGTACTTC,CASSSGQGEQYF
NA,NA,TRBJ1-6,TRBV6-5,TGTGCCAGCAGAGACACACAGGGCCTGAATTCACCCCTCCACTTT,CASRDTQGLNSPLHF
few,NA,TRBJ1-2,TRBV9,TGTGCCAGCAGCGCACACCCAGGGAACTATGGCTACACCTTC,CASSAHPGNYGYTF
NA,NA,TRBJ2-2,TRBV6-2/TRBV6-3,TGTGCCAGCAGTCCACGCCCTCACAAGACGAACACCGGGGAGCTGTTTTTT,CASSPRPHKTNTGELFF
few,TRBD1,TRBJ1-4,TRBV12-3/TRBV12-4,TGTGCCAGCAAAAGGGACAGGGGCGGGGAAACTAATGAAAAACTGTTTTTT,CASKRDRGGETNEKLFF
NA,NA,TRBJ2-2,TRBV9,TGTGCCAGCAGCCCACGGGACACGAACACCGGGGAGCTGTTTTTT,CASSPRDTNTGELFF
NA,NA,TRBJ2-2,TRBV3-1,TGTGCCAGCAGCCCGATGGGTATGGGGGAGCTGTTTTTT,CASSPMGMGELFF
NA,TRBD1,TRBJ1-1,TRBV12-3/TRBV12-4,TGTGCCAGCTCCGAGGGACAGAAGTACACTGAAGCTTTCTTT,CASSEGQKYTEAFF
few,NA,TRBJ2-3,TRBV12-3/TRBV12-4,TGTGCCAGCACCCCGGGACTCCCAGGGACAGATACGCAGTATTTT,CASTPGLPGTDTQYF
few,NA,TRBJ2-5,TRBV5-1,TGCGCCAGCAGCTTGGGTGCCGGGAGATCGGAGACCCAGTACTTC,CASSLGAGRSETQYF
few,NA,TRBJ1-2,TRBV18,TGTGCCAGCTCACCTAACAGGGATGGCTACACCTTC,CASSPNRDGYTF
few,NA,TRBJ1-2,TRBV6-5,TGTGCCAGCAGCATAAGGTCGGCAAACTATGGCTACACCTTC,CASSIRSANYGYTF
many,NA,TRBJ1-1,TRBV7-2,TGTGCCAGCAGCTCTAGGACTGAAGCTTTCTTT,CASSSRTEAFF
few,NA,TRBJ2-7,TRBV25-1,TGTGCCAGCAGTCCGAAAGATGGGGGGGCACGCGAGCAGTACTTC,CASSPKDGGAREQYF
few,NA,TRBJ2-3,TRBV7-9,TGTGCCAGCAGCGCGGGACGCCAAAGTATGGATACGCAGTATTTT,CASSAGRQSMDTQYF
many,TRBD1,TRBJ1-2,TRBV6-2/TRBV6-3,TGTGCCACCCTAAGACAGGGGAGCTATGGCTACACCTTC,CATLRQGSYGYTF
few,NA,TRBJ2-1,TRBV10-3,TGTGCCATCAGTGACCTCCCTATGCGGGGGCAGGTGTACAATGAGCAGTTCTTC,CAISDLPMRGQVYNEQFF
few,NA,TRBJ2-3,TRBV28,TGTGCCAGCACCCTGGGTGGGACAGATACGCAGTATTTT,CASTLGGTDTQYF
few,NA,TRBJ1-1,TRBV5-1,TGCGCCAGCAGCCCGGGGGGGGTTTATGGCACTGAAGCTTTCTTT,CASSPGGVYGTEAFF
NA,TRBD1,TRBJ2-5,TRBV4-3,TGCGCCAGCAGCCAGGGACAGTACCAAGAGACCCAGTACTTC,CASSQGQYQETQYF
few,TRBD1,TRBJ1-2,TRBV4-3,TGCGCCAGCAGCCAAGATAACAGGGGGGACTATGGCTACACCTTC,CASSQDNRGDYGYTF
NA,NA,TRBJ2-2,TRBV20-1,TGCAGTGCTAGAGGCCAGCCTACCGGGGAGCTGTTTTTT,CSARGQPTGELFF
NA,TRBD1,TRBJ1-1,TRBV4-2,TGTGCCAGCAGCCCTTTGGGTAGGGGGCAGGAAAGCACTGAAGCTTTCTTT,CASSPLGRGQESTEAFF
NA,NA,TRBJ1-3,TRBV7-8,TGTGCCAGCAGCTTAGATCGGGCATCGGGAAACACCATATATTTT,CASSLDRASGNTIYF